These 8 T cell receptor beta chains were all obtained from the same sample, sequenced in a study of regulatory T cells in long-lasting Graves disease. With iRepertoire HTBI primers and Arm-PCR of CDR3 regions, TCR beta libraries were built. TCRdb reprocessed the multiplex PCR reads via MiXCR and lists one record per CDR3 protein. The repertoire holds about 440,000 distinct CDR3 sequences, with less than 20% as singletons. Time point in this sample: newly diagnosed GD, antithyroid drugs for less than 3 months. Preparation of the TCR library used RNA extracted from PBMCs. These data were also reused for a study on T cells in Graves' hyperthyroidism and ophthalmopathy.

The sequencing used peripheral blood mononuclear cells (PBMCs), collected at new diagnosis, from a patient treated with antithyroid drugs. The receptor source for this set is a woman under 30 with Graves disease.

The chain links TRBV6-2 or TRBV6-3 to TRBJ2-1, with 7 bases identical to TRBD2. The CDR3 has 17 amino acids. From germline, CDR1 is MNHEY and CDR2 SVGEGT. The trim removed 6 bases at V and 0 bases at J, leaving 11 bases unmatched. Here the CDR3 reads CASREEASGNSYNEQFF. The CDR3 coding sequence is TGTGCCAGCAGAGAAGAGGCGAGCGGGAACTCCTACAATGAGCAGTTCTTC.

This clonotype has a handful of counts. V is TRBV18 and J is TRBJ2-6; D is perhaps TRBD1 (5 bases). Germline V CDR1 and CDR2: KGHSH, LQKENI. Trimming removed 2 bases from V and 2 bases from J, with 13 bases in between. This CDR3 is built from 17 residues. The DNA for the CDR3 is TGTGCCAGCTCACCAAGTCAGGGAATAACTGGGGCCAACGTCCTGACTTTC. This sequence encodes CASSPSQGITGANVLTF.

This clonotype appeared many times. The rearrangement links TRBV2 to TRBJ2-3; possible D gene TRBD1, 7 bases. Trimming stripped 3 bases from V and 3 bases from J, with 13 bases between. The CDR3 runs 15 residues. The germline V gene has CDR1 SNHLY and CDR2 FYNNEI. This CDR3 is CASSEARGETDTQYF. In DNA form, the CDR3 reads TGTGCCAGCAGTGAGGCCAGGGGGGAGACAGATACGCAGTATTTT.

Here the CDR3 reads CASSVGGPTAYNEQFF. The CDR3 bases are TGTGCCAGCAGCGTAGGTGGCCCTACCGCATACAATGAGCAGTTCTTC. The chain recombines TRBV9 with TRBJ2-1; D gene ambiguous. The germline V gene has CDR1 SGDLS and CDR2 YYNGEE. Trimming cost V 0 bases and J 4 bases, with 14 bases left between them. The CDR3 length is 16 residues.

This clonotype was detected ten times or more. V and J are TRBV27 and TRBJ2-1; 8 bases map to TRBD2. The V gene's germline CDR1 is MNHEY and CDR2 SMNVEV (reference sequence). The CDR3 totals 19 residues. Trimming at V came to 1 base and at J to 7 bases, leaving 18 bases not matched to a gene. In DNA, the CDR3 is TGTGCCAGCAGTTTATTACGGAACCCGGGACTAGGTGTGGGAAATGAGCAGTTCTTC. Encoded protein: CASSLLRNPGLGVGNEQFF.

This sequence joins TRBV19 and TRBJ2-1; D unclear. This CDR3 has 13 residues. Germline V gives CDR1 LNHDA, CDR2 SQIVND (reference sequence). V lost 6 bases and J 9 bases, leaving 15 bases between the germline ends. Written as DNA, the CDR3 is TGTGCCAGTAGAACTATCCCACTCGGTGAGCAGTTCTTC. Its protein is CASRTIPLGEQFF. Based on the CDR3 plus reference TRBV19 and TRBJ2-1, the full variable domain is DGGITQSPKYLFRKEGQNVTLSCEQNLNHDAMYWYRQDPGQGLRLIYYSQIVNDFQKGDIAEGYSVSREKKESFPLTVTSAQKNPTAFYLCASRTIPLGEQFFGPGTRLTVL.

This clonotype showed up just a few times. The genes are TRBV6-1 and TRBJ2-2; 12 nucleotides line up with TRBD2. The CDR3 has 16 residues. V lost 4 bases, J lost 6 bases, and 6 bases stayed unmatched. Germline CDR1 MNHNS, CDR2 SASEGT. The CDR3 DNA sequence: TGTGCCAGCAGTGCCGGGACTAGCGGGCGTCCCGGGGAGCTGTTTTTT. Encoded protein: CASSAGTSGRPGELFF.

At least ten counts were recorded for this clonotype. The chain's CDR3 is CASSLLPTGVEAFF. For the CDR3, the DNA is TGTGCCAGCAGTTTACTCCCGACGGGCGTCGAAGCTTTCTTT. J is TRBJ1-1 and V is TRBV28; D uncertain. Trimming cost V 2 bases and J 8 bases, with 15 bases left between them. The CDR3 is 14 residues long. Germline V gene sequence: CDR1 MDHEN, CDR2 SYDVKM.